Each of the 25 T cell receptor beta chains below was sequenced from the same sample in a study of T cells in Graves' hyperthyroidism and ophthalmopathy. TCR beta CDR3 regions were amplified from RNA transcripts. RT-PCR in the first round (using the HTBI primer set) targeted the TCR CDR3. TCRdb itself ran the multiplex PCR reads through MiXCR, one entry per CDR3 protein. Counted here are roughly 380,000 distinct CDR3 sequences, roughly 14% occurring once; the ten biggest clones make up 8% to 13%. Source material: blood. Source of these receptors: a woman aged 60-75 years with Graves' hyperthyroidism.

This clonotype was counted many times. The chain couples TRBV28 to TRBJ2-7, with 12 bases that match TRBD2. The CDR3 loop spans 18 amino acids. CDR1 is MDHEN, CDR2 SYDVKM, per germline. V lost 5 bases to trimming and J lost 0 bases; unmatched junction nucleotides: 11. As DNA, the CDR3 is TGTGCCAGCAGTCGCTATGGGACTAGCGGGCGCCTCTCCTACGAGCAGTACTTC. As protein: CASSRYGTSGRLSYEQYF. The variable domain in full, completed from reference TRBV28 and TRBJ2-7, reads DVKVTQSSRYLVKRTGEKVFLECVQDMDHENMFWYRQDPGLGLRLIYFSYDVKMKEKGDIPEGYSVSREKKERFSLILESASTNQTSMYLCASSRYGTSGRLSYEQYFGPGTRLTVT.

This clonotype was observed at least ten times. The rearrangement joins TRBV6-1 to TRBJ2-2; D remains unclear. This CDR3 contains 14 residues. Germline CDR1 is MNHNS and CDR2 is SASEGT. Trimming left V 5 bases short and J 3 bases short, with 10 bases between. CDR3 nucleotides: TGTGCCAGCAGTCTTCGAAAGGACACCGGGGAGCTGTTTTTT. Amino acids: CASSLRKDTGELFF.

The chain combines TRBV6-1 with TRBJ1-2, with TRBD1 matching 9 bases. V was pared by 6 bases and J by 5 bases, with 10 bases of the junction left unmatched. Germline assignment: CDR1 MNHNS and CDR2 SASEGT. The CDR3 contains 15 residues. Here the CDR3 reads CASRYTGQGSYGYTF. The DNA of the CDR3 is TGTGCCAGCAGATACACCGGACAGGGGTCATATGGCTACACCTTC.

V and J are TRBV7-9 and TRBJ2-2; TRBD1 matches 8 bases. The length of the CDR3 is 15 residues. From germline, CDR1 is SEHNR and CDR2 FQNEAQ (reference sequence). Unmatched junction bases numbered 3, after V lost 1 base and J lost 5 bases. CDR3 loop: CASSLEDRETGELFF. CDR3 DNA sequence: TGTGCCAGCAGCTTAGAGGACAGGGAAACCGGGGAGCTGTTTTTT.

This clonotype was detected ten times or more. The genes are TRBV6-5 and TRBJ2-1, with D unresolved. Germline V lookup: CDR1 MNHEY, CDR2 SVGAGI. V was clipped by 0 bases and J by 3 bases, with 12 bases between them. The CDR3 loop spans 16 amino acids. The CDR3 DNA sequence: TGTGCCAGCAGTTACTCGGGGATCCCCAGCTACAATGAGCAGTTCTTC. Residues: CASSYSGIPSYNEQFF.

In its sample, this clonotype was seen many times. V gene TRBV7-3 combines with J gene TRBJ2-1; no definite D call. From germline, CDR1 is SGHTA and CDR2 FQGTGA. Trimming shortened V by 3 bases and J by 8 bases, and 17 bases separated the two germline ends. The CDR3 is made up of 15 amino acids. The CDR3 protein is CASSFSSVGVDEQFF. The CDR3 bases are TGTGCCAGCAGCTTCTCCTCCGTAGGCGTTGATGAGCAGTTCTTC.

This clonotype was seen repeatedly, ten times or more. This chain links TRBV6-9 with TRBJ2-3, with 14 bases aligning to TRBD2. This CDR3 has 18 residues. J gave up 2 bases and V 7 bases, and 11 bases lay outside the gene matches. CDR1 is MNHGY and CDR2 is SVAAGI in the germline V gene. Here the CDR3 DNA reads TGTGCCAGCACCCTGACTAGCGGGAGGGCCGTCCCCACAGATACGCAGTATTTT. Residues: CASTLTSGRAVPTDTQYF.

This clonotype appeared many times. The CDR3 protein is CASRRGVRTDTQYF. DNA for the CDR3: TGTGCCAGCAGAAGAGGGGTCCGCACAGATACGCAGTATTTT. V is TRBV12-3 or TRBV12-4 and J is TRBJ2-3, with D possibly being TRBD1 or TRBD2 (5 bases each). V lost 6 bases, J lost 1 base, and 11 bases lay in between. CDR3 length equals 14 residues.

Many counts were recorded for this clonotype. The CDR3 nucleotides are TGTGCCACCAGTGATTTGCAGGGGGCGACTGAGACCCAGTACTTC. Translated: CATSDLQGATETQYF. The rearrangement uses TRBV24-1 and TRBJ2-5, with 8 positions matching TRBD1. Germline lookup yields CDR1 KGHDR and CDR2 SFDVKD. The CDR3 runs to 15 residues. The junction had 4 bases not matched to a gene; V was cut back by 0 bases and J by 5 bases.

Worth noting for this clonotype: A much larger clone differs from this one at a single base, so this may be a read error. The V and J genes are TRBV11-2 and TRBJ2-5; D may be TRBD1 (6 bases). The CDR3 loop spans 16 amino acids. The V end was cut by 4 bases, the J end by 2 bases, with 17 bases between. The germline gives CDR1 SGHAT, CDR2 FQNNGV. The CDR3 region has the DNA TGTGCCAGCAGCTCAGACCCAGGGGCAGGTCAAGAGACCCAGTACTTC. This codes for CASSSDPGAGQETQYF.

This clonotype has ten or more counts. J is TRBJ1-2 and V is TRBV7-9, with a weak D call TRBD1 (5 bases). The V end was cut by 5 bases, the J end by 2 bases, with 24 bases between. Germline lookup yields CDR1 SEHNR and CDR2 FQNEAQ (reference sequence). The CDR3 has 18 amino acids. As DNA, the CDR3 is TGTGCCAGCAGCCCCAAGCGCCCCCTAGCAGGGACCAACTATGGCTACACCTTC. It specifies CASSPKRPLAGTNYGYTF.

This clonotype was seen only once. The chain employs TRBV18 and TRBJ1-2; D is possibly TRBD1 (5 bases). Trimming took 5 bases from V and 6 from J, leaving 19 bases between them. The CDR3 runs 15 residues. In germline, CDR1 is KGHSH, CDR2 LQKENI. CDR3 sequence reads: CASSSTVGTSDGYTF. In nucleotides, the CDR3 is TGTGCCAGCTCATCCACGGTGGGGACCTCTGATGGCTACACCTTC.

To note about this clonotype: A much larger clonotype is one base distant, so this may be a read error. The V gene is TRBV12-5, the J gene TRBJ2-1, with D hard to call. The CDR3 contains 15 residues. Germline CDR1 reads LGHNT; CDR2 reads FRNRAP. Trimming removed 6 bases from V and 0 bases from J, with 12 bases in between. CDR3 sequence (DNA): TGTGCTAGTGGGCCATGGGCATCCTCCTACAATGAGCAGTTCTTC. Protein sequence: CASGPWASSYNEQFF.

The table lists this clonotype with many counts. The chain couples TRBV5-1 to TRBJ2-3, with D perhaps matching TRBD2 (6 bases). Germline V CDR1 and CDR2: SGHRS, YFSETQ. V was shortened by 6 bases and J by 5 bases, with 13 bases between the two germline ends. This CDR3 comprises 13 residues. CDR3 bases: TGCGCCAGCACCAGGGATAGCGGAGATACGCAGTATTTT. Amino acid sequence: CASTRDSGDTQYF. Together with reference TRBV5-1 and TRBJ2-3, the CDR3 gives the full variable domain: KAGVTQTPRYLIKTRGQQVTLSCSPISGHRSVSWYQQTPGQGLQFLFEYFSETQRNKGNFPGRFSGRQFSNSRSEMNVSTLELGDSALYLCASTRDSGDTQYFGPGTRLTVL.

The DNA of the CDR3 is TGTGCCAGCAGGCCACCCGAGGGGAGTCGGGACACCGGGGAGCTGTTTTTT. Protein sequence: CASRPPEGSRDTGELFF. The J gene is TRBJ2-2, the V gene TRBV11-3; D is perhaps TRBD1 or TRBD2 (5 bases each). The CDR3 spans 17 residues. The germline V gene has CDR1 SGHNT and CDR2 YENEEA. Trimming cost V 6 bases and J 3 bases, with 20 bases left between them.

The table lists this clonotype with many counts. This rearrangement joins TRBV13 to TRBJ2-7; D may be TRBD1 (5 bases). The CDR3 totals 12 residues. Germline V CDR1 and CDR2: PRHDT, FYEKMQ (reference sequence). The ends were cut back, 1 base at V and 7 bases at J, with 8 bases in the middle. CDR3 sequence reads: CASSLADTEQYF. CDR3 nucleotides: TGTGCCAGCAGCTTAGCGGACACGGAGCAGTACTTC.

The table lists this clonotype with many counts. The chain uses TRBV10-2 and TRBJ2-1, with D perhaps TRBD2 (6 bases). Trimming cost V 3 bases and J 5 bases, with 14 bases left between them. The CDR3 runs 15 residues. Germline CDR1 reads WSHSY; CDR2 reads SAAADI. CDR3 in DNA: TGCGCCAGCAGTGAAGGGTTAGCGGAAGACAATGAGCAGTTCTTC. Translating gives CASSEGLAEDNEQFF.

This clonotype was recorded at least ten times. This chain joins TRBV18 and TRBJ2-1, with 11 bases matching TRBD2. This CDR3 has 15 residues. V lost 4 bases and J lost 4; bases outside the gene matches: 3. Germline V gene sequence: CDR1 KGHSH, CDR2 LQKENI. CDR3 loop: CASSHGLAGYNEQFF. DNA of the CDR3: TGTGCCAGCTCACACGGACTAGCGGGTTACAATGAGCAGTTCTTC.

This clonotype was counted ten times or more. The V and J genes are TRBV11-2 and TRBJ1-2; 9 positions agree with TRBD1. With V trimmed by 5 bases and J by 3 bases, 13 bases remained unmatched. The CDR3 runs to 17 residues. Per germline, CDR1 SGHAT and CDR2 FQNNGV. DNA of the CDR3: TGTGCCAGCAGCCCCTGGGTCCCGGGACAGGGCGACTATGGCTACACCTTC. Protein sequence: CASSPWVPGQGDYGYTF.

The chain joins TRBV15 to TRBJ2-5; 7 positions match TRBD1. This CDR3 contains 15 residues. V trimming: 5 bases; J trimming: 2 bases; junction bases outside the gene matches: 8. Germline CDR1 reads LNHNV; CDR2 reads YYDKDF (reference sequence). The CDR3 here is CATSPKGQPQETQYF. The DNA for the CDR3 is TGTGCCACCAGCCCCAAGGGACAGCCTCAAGAGACCCAGTACTTC.

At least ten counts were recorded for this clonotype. The DNA of the CDR3 is TGCGCCAGCAGCCCCCTCTCGGGACTAGCGTTCACCGGGGAGCTGTTTTTT. Its protein is CASSPLSGLAFTGELFF. The chain joins TRBV5-1 to TRBJ2-2; 10 nucleotides agree with TRBD2. V lost 4 bases to trimming and J lost 4 bases; unmatched junction nucleotides: 10. This CDR3 contains 17 residues. The germline gives CDR1 SGHRS, CDR2 YFSETQ. Looking up the rest from reference TRBV5-1 and TRBJ2-2 gives the full variable domain: KAGVTQTPRYLIKTRGQQVTLSCSPISGHRSVSWYQQTPGQGLQFLFEYFSETQRNKGNFPGRFSGRQFSNSRSEMNVSTLELGDSALYLCASSPLSGLAFTGELFFGEGSRLTVL.

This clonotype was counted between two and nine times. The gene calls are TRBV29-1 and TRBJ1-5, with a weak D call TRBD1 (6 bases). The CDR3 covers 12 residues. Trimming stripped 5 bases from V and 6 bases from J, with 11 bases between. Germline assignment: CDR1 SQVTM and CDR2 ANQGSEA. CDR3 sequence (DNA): TGCAGCGTTATGATAGGGGGTCAGCCCCAGCATTTT. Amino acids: CSVMIGGQPQHF.

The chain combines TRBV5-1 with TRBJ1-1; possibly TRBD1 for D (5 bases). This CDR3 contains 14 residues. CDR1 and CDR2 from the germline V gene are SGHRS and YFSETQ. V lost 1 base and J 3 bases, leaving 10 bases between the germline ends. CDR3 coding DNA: TGCGCCAGCAGCTTGAACGGGGCGGACACTGAAGCTTTCTTT. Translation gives CASSLNGADTEAFF.

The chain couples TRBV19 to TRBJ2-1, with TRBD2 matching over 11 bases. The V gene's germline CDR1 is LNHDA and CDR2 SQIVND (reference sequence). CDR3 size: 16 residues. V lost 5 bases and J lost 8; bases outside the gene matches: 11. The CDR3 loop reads CASSLGLAAGGHEQFF. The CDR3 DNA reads TGTGCCAGTAGTTTGGGACTAGCGGCCGGTGGTCATGAGCAGTTCTTC.

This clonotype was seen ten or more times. The DNA for the CDR3 is TGTGCCAGCAGCTCGGCCTCCACAAGCACAGATACGCAGTATTTT. It specifies CASSSASTSTDTQYF. The chain combines TRBV7-3 with TRBJ2-3; D ambiguous. Germline lookup yields CDR1 SGHTA and CDR2 FQGTGA. Trimming pared 4 bases from V and 0 bases from J, leaving 11 bases between. CDR3 length: 15 amino acids.